These 3 T cell receptor beta chains were sequenced from one sample in a study of blood T cell repertoires in COVID-19. Some clones are missing from TCRdb's copy, which holds only in-frame ones; the method was immunoSEQ multiplex PCR. Here the sample spans 100,000 to 130,000 clones, approximately 88% being singletons. The specimen was peripheral blood. The receptors shown here come from a man aged 45-65 years with active or convalescent COVID-19.

This clone was picked up one time. The chain uses TRBV18 and TRBJ2-7; TRBD1 aligns across 7 bases. The V gene end was trimmed by 3 bases and the J gene end by 5 bases; junction bases not matched to a gene: 10. Germline lookup yields CDR1 KGHSH and CDR2 LQKENI. This CDR3 has 15 residues. The chain's CDR3 is CASSPQQGNRNEQYF. The DNA of the CDR3 is TGTGCCAGCTCACCCCAACAGGGGAACCGGAACGAGCAGTACTTC.

The count of this clone is one. The CDR3 spells CASSSKGILYNEQFF. The CDR3 coding sequence is TGTGCCAGCAGTAGTAAGGGGATTCTTTACAATGAGCAGTTCTTC. This chain joins TRBV27 and TRBJ2-1; weak D call: TRBD1 (5 bases). From germline, CDR1 is MNHEY and CDR2 SMNVEV (reference sequence). V lost 5 bases and J 4 bases, leaving 15 bases between the germline ends. The CDR3 has 15 residues.

The chain couples TRBV9 to TRBJ1-3, with no clear D. Germline V lookup: CDR1 SGDLS, CDR2 YYNGEE. V was cut by 0 bases and J by 4 bases, with 2 bases left in between. This CDR3 has 12 amino acids. The CDR3 here is CASSVVGNTIYF. CDR3 coding DNA: TGTGCCAGCAGCGTAGTAGGAAACACCATATATTTT.